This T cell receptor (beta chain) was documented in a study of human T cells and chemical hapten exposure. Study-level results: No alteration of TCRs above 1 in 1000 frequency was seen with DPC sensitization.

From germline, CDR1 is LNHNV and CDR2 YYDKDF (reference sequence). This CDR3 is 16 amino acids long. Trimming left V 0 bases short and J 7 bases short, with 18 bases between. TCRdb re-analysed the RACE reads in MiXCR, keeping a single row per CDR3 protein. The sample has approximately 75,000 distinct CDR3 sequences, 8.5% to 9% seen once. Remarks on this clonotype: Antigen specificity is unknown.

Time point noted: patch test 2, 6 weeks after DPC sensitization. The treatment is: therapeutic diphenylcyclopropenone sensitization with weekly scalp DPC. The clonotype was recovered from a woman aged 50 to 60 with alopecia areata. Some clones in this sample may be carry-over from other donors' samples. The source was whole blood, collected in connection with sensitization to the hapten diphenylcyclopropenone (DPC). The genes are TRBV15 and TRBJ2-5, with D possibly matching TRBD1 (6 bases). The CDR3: CATSRDVGAEEPTQYF. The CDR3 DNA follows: TGTGCCACCAGCAGAGATGTGGGGGCGGAGGAACCGACCCAGTACTTC. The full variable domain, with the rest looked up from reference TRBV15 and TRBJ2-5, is DAMVIQNPRYQVTQFGKPVTLSCSQTLNHNVMYWYQQKSSQAPKLLFHYYDKDFNNEADTPDNFQSRRPNTSFCFLDIRSPGLGDTAMYLCATSRDVGAEEPTQYFGPGTRLLVL.